What follows describes a single T cell receptor (beta chain). Its matching antigen is unknown. It was with a sample-barcoded 5' primer and a J-beta primer mix that a second PCR of roughly 6 to 12 cycles was run. TCRdb analysed the 5' RACE reads with MiXCR anew, one entry per CDR3 protein. Here the sample spans 700,000 to 850,000 distinct CDR3 sequences, under 40% being singletons. The source of the sample is a study of blood T cells in healthy people across ages. Whole-study results and caveats: Across samples, TCR beta diversity tracked strongly with naive T cell percentage.

Healthy Caucasian individuals from Russia aged about 6 to 100 were enrolled as donors. Extraction yielded at least 6 micrograms of total RNA per sample. Unmatched junction bases numbered 3, after V lost 2 bases and J lost 5 bases. Germline CDR1 and CDR2: GTSNPN and SVGIG (reference sequence). CDR3 length equals 13 residues. This sequence was found in a man younger than 35 in good health. The sequencing sample was made of blood. The chain uses TRBV30 and TRBJ1-2, with TRBD1 matching 9 bases. The CDR3 sequence: CAWSLGQGYGYTF. Written as DNA, the CDR3 is TGTGCCTGGAGTTTAGGACAGGGGTATGGCTACACCTTC.